Listed here are 5 T cell receptor beta chains from one sample, sequenced in a study of graft-versus-host responses after intestinal transplantation. Generated by immunoSEQ multiplex PCR, the TCRdb table keeps only in-frame clones and is missing some. The top ten clones hold about 0.2% of a sample with about 90,000 clones, 94% of them seen once. No antigens are known for them. The material sequenced was unstimulated CD4+ T cells sorted from spleen or lymph node cells, taken before transplant. These receptors were collected from a human donor who was the organ donor for an intestinal transplant.

This sequence joins TRBV7-2 and TRBJ2-7; 10 bases are a match to TRBD1. Looked up from germline, CDR1 is SGHTA and CDR2 is FQGNSA. After removal of 4 bases from V and 7 bases from J, the junction contained 7 bases not matched to a gene. CDR3 length: 14 residues. The CDR3, as DNA: TGTGCCAGCAGCTCGACAGGGGGCGCGGGAGAGCAGTACTTC. Its protein is CASSSTGGAGEQYF.

The chain joins TRBV27 to TRBJ1-6, with no clear D. CDR1 is MNHEY, CDR2 SMNVEV, per germline (reference sequence). Trimming took 3 bases from V and 6 from J, leaving 9 bases between them. The CDR3 has 14 amino acids. The CDR3 DNA sequence: TGTGCCAGCAGTTTTCCGGGAGCTAATTCACCCCTCCACTTT. It is translated as CASSFPGANSPLHF.

This sequence joins TRBV5-1 and TRBJ2-7; TRBD1 agrees at 10 bases. Germline CDR1 is SGHRS and CDR2 is YFSETQ. V was pared by 2 bases and J by 6 bases, with 5 bases of the junction left unmatched. The CDR3 is 14 residues long. The CDR3 DNA sequence: TGCGCCAGCAGCTTAGACAGGGGGCTAGGCGAGCAGTACTTC. It yields the protein CASSLDRGLGEQYF.

This clone was seen only once. The chain carries TRBV5-1 and TRBJ2-7; the match to TRBD1 covers 7 bases. There are 14 residues in the CDR3. J gave up 5 bases and V 3 bases, and 8 bases lay outside the gene matches. Germline V lookup: CDR1 SGHRS, CDR2 YFSETQ. CDR3 region: CASSWWTGTNEQYF. CDR3 nucleotides: TGCGCCAGCAGCTGGTGGACAGGTACTAACGAGCAGTACTTC.

The chain recombines TRBV18 with TRBJ1-1, with TRBD1 matching over 7 bases. In germline, CDR1 is KGHSH, CDR2 LQKENI. CDR3 length: 14 residues. The trim removed 5 bases at V and 4 bases at J, leaving 7 bases unmatched. CDR3 sequence (DNA): TGTGCCAGCTCAGCCACAGGGGTTGGCACTGAAGCTTTCTTT. It is translated as CASSATGVGTEAFF.